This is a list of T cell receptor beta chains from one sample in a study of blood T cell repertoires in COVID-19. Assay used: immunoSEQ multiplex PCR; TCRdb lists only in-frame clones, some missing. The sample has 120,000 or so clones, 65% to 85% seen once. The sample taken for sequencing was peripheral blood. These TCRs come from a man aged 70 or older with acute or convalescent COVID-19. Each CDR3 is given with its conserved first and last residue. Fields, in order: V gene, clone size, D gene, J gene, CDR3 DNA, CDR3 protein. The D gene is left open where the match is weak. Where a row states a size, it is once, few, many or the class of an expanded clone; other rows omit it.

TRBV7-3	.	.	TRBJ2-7	TGTGCCAGCAGCCCCTCTTCCGCAGGGTTCAACGAGCAGTACTTC	CASSPSSAGFNEQYF
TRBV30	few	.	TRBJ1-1	TGTGCCTGGAGCCCCAAGCTCACTGAAGCTTTCTTT	CAWSPKLTEAFF
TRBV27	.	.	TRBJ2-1	TGTGCCAGCAGTCCGCTTATCGGCCTACAGCGGAATGAGCAGTTCTTC	CASSPLIGLQRNEQFF
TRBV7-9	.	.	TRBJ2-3	TGTGCCAGCAGCACCCTCCAGGTCGGCACAGATACGCAGTATTTT	CASSTLQVGTDTQYF
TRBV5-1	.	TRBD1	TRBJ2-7	TGCGCCAGCCATCCCGGGACAGCCTCCGAGCAGTACTTC	CASHPGTASEQYF
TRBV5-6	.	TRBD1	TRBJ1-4	TGTGCCAGCAGCTTGGTAGGGGACAGGGACGAAAAACTGTTTTTT	CASSLVGDRDEKLFF
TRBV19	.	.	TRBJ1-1	TGTGCCAGTAGTACTTCCTACCGGGACACTTACACTGAAGCTTTCTTT	CASSTSYRDTYTEAFF
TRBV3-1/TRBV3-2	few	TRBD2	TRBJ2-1	TGTGCCAGCAGCCAAGTAACCAGCGGGGAAGATGAGCAGTTCTTC	CASSQVTSGEDEQFF
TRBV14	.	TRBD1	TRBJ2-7	TGTGCCAGCAGCCAAGAAAACAGGGGGCTGTACGAGCAGTACTTC	CASSQENRGLYEQYF
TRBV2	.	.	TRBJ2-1	TGTGCCAGCAATTGGTGGGGCGATGAGCAGTTCTTC	CASNWWGDEQFF
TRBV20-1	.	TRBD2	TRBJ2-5	TGCAGTGCGACTGGACCGGGGGGCCAGTACTTC	CSATGPGGQYF
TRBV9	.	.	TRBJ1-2	TGTGCCAGCAGCCCTCCTGGGGCCCCCTATGGCTACACCTTC	CASSPPGAPYGYTF
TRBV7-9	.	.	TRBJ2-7	TGTGCCAGCAGCTCACCGGGACATTCCTACGAGCAGTACTTC	CASSSPGHSYEQYF
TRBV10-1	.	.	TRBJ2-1	TGCGCCAGCAAGGCCAGGGGGGACAATGAGCAGTTCTTC	CASKARGDNEQFF
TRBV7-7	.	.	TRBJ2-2	TGTGCTAGCAGCTTAGCGACAGGGAACACCGGGGAGCTGTTTTTT	CASSLATGNTGELFF
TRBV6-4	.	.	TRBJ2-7	TGTGCCAGCAGTGACTCGAGCGAGCAGTACTTC	CASSDSSEQYF
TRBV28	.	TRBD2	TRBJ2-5	TGTGCCAGCAGTTTAAGGGCGGGGGGGGGCGGAGAGACCCAGTACTTC	CASSLRAGGGGETQYF
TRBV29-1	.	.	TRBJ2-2	TGCAGCTCCTTGCGGTCAGGGGCGGGCGGGGAGCTGTTTTTT	CSSLRSGAGGELFF
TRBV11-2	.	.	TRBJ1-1	TGTGCCAGCAGCTCGACAGTAACCAACACTGAAGCTTTCTTT	CASSSTVTNTEAFF
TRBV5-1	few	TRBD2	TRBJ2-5	TGCGCCAGCAGCTGGGGACTAGCGGGGGTAGAGACCCAGTACTTC	CASSWGLAGVETQYF
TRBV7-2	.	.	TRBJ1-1	TGTGCCAGCAGCTTAAGGCCGGGGGAAAACACTGAAGCTTTCTTT	CASSLRPGENTEAFF
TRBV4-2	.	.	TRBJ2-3	TGTGCCAGCAGCCAAGAAAGCGCCACAGATACGCAGTATTTT	CASSQESATDTQYF
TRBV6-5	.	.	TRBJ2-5	TGTGCCAGCAGCCCCACTGCGGGGAGCCAAGAGACCCAGTACTTC	CASSPTAGSQETQYF
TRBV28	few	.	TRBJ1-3	TGTGCCAGCAGTTTAGTTCTTTTAAACACCATATATTTT	CASSLVLLNTIYF
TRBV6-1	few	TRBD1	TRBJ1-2	TGTGCCAGCAGTGAAGGGGACAGCATATATGGCTACACCTTC	CASSEGDSIYGYTF
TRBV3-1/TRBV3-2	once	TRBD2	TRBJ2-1	TGTGCCAGCAGCCAGGTACTAGCGGTAGTCCATGAGCAGTTCTTC	CASSQVLAVVHEQFF
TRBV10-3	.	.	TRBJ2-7	TGTGCCATCAGTGTCCGAGGTGACGAGCAGTACTTC	CAISVRGDEQYF
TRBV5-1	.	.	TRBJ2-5	TGCGCCAGCAGCCCGGGGGGCGAAGGGGAGACCCAGTACTTC	CASSPGGEGETQYF
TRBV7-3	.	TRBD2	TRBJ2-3	TGTGCCAGCAGCTTAATGACTAGCGGGGTCAAGTATTTT	CASSLMTSGVKYF
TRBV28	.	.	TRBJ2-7	TGTGCCAGCAGCCGCTACGAGGGCTACGAGCAGTACTTC	CASSRYEGYEQYF
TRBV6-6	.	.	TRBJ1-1	TGTGCGATTGGGCTCGAAGCTTTCTTT	CAIGLEAFF